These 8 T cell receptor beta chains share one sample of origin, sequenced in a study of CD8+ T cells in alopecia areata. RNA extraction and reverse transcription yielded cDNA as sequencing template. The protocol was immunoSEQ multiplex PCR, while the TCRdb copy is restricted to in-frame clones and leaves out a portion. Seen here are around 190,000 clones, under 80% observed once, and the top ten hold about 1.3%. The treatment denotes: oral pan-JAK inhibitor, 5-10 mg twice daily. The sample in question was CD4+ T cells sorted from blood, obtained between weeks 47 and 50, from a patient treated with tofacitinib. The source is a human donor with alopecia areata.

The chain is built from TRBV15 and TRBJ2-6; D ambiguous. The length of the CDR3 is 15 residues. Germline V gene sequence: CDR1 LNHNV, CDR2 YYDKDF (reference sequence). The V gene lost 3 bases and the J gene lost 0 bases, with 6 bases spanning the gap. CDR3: CATSSQSSGANVLTF. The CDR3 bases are TGTGCCACCAGCAGCCAAAGCTCTGGGGCCAACGTCCTGACTTTC.

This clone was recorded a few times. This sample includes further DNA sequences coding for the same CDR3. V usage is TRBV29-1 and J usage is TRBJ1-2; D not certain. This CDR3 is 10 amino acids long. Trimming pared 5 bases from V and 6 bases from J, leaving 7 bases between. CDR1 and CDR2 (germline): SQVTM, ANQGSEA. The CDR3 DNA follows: TGCAGCGTTTCTGGGGATGGCTACACCTTC. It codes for CSVSGDGYTF.

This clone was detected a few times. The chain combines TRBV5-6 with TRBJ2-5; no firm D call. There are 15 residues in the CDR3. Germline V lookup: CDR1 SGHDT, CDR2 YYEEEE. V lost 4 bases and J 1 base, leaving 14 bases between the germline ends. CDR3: CASSGGLHTQETQYF. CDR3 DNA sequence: TGTGCCAGCAGCGGTGGCCTACACACCCAAGAGACCCAGTACTTC. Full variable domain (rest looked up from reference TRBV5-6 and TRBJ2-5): DAGVTQSPTHLIKTRGQQVTLRCSPKSGHDTVSWYQQALGQGPQFIFQYYEEEERQRGNFPDRFSGHQFPNYSSELNVNALLLGDSALYLCASSGGLHTQETQYFGPGTRLLVL.

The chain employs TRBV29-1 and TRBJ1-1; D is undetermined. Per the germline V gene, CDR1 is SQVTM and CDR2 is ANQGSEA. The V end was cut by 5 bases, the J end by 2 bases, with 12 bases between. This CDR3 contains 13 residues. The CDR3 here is CSVRGRQNTEAFF. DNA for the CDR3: TGCAGCGTTAGAGGACGGCAAAACACTGAAGCTTTCTTT. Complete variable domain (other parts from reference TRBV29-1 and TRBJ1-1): SAVISQKPSRDICQRGTSLTIQCQVDSQVTMMFWYRQQPGQSLTLIATANQGSEATYESGFVIDKFPISRPNLTFSTLTVSNMSPEDSSIYLCSVRGRQNTEAFFGQGTRLTVV.

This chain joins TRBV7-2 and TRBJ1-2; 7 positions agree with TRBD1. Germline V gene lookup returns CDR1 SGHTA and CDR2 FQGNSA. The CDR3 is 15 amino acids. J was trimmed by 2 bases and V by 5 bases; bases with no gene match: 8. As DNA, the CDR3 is TGTGCCAGCAGCGCGAGACAGGGTAAAAACTATGGCTACACCTTC. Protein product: CASSARQGKNYGYTF.

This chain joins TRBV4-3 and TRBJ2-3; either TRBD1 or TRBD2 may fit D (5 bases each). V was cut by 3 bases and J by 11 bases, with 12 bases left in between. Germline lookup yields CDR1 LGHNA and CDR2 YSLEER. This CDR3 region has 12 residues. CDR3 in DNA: TGCGCCAGCAGCCAGGGACCCGAAATGCAGTATTTT. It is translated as CASSQGPEMQYF.

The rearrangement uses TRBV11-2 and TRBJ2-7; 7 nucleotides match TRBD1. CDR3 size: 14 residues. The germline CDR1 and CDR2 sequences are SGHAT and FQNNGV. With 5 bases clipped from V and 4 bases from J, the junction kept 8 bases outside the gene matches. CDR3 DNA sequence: TGTGCCAGCAGCGCCTCGGACAGGCCTTACGAGCAGTACTTC. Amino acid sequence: CASSASDRPYEQYF.

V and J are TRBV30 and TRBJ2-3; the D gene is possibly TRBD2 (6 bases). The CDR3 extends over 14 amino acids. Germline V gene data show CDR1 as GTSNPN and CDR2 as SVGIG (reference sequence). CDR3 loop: CIAFPYGGGDTQYF. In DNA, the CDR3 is TGTATTGCCTTCCCCTACGGGGGTGGAGATACGCAGTATTTT.